This T cell receptor beta chain is from a study of cytomegalovirus exposure and HLA in healthy donors. Overall study findings and caveats: Most subjects' HLA-A and HLA-B alleles were reportedly predicted from TCR beta sequences. Many donors shared some public TCRs, even though most TCR sequences were rare.

The CDR3 has 15 amino acids. V lost 6 bases and J 0 bases, leaving 12 bases between the germline ends. Germline V gene data show CDR1 as SNHLY and CDR2 as FYNNEI. The PCR contained 60 Vbeta and 13 Jbeta primers. Using immunoSEQ multiplex PCR, the repertoire was profiled, and TCRdb retains in-frame clones only, with some absent. The sample records over 150,000 clones, approximately 67% being singletons. As regards this clone: Antigen specificity is unknown. The same CDR3 can be traced to other DNA sequences in this sample.

Sequencing was carried out using PBMCs. This receptor was identified in a woman aged 18-30 years in good health and CMV-seropositive. The gene calls are TRBV2 and TRBJ1-5; TRBD1 might be the D (6 bases). The CDR3 loop reads CASSPTGFSNQPQHF. The CDR3 DNA follows: TGTGCCAGCAGCCCCACAGGGTTTAGCAATCAGCCCCAGCATTTT.